The sequence of this T cell receptor (beta chain) was determined in a study of T cell responses to AZD1222 COVID-19 vaccine. Clones were read by immunoSEQ multiplex PCR, and TCRdb kept only the in-frame ones, dropping some. Among 99,000 or so clones listed, around nine tenths were seen once. Trimming removed 2 bases from V and 6 bases from J, with 8 bases in between. The CDR3 spans 12 residues. The germline V gene has CDR1 SGHDT and CDR2 YYEEEE. The chain employs TRBV5-6 and TRBJ1-2, with unresolved D. The TCR comes from an adult in good health. Sequencing used peripheral blood, obtained on day 0 of AZD1222 vaccination. CDR3 DNA sequence: TGTGCCAGCAGCTTTGCGGACGATGGCTACACCTTC. This sequence encodes CASSFADDGYTF.